The rows below give T cell receptor beta chains drawn from one sample of a study. In TCRdb, the 5' RACE reads were re-called with MiXCR into one record per CDR3 protein. The table includes around 6,400 distinct CDR3 sequences, approximately 60% detected once. The sequenced sample consisted of tumor-infiltrating memory CD4+ T cells sorted from the breast tumor. Receptors were obtained from a female donor with breast cancer. The CDR3 runs from the conserved cysteine through the conserved F or W. Each record gives: D gene, V gene, J gene, clone size, CDR3 DNA, CDR3 protein. The D gene is left open where the match is weak. For some rows the clone size is stated as once, few or many, or as a class when expanded; others skip it.

.,TRBV20-1,TRBJ2-4,few,TGCAGTGCAAACTGGGGGGCAAACCAAAACATTCAGTACTTC,CSANWGANQNIQYF
.,TRBV12-3/TRBV12-4,TRBJ2-2,few,TGTGCCAGCAGCCGAGCGGTGGCCGGGGAGCTGTTTTTT,CASSRAVAGELFF
.,TRBV4-1,TRBJ2-1,.,TGCGCCAGCAGCCAAGAGGGGACATCCTACAATGAGCAGTTCTTC,CASSQEGTSYNEQFF
TRBD2,TRBV9,TRBJ2-2,few,TGTGCCAGCAGCGTAGTTGCGGGGGACCAAACCGGGGAGCTGTTTTTT,CASSVVAGDQTGELFF
.,TRBV5-1,TRBJ2-7,.,TGCGCCAGCCGAGCCCAAGGGGCGTCGAACGAGCAGTACTTC,CASRAQGASNEQYF
.,TRBV7-9,TRBJ2-7,.,TGTGCCAGCAGCTTAGTAGCGTCAAGACACTCCTACGAGCAGTACTTC,CASSLVASRHSYEQYF
TRBD2,TRBV12-3/TRBV12-4,TRBJ2-2,few,TGTGCCAGCCTGGGGGGGGTACGCACCGGGGAGCTGTTTTTT,CASLGGVRTGELFF
.,TRBV5-1,TRBJ2-7,once,TGCGCCAGCAGCTTGTTGGAGGGGGCCTACGAGCAGTACTTC,CASSLLEGAYEQYF
.,TRBV7-2,TRBJ2-1,few,TGTGCCAGCAGCTTAGCCAGAAACAATGAGCAGTTCTTC,CASSLARNNEQFF
TRBD2,TRBV7-3,TRBJ2-7,.,TGTGCCAGCAGCTTGGGATCGGGGGGTGTCTACGAGCAGTACTTC,CASSLGSGGVYEQYF
.,TRBV6-5,TRBJ2-3,.,TGTGCCAGCAGTTACTCACCGCTGGCTACAGATACGCAGTATTTT,CASSYSPLATDTQYF
TRBD2,TRBV20-1,TRBJ2-5,few,TGCAGTGCCTTAGCCCTAGCGGGTGATAGGACCCAGTACTTC,CSALALAGDRTQYF
.,TRBV5-1,TRBJ2-1,.,TGCGCCAGCAGCTTACAGGGAGGATCCTACAATGAGCAGTTCTTC,CASSLQGGSYNEQFF
.,TRBV4-2,TRBJ2-1,once,TGTGCCAGCAGCCAAGTTCAGGGTTATGAGCAGTTCTTC,CASSQVQGYEQFF
TRBD2,TRBV20-1,TRBJ2-1,.,TGCAGTGCCCCCCTAGCGGGAGCCTACAATGAGCAGTTCTTC,CSAPLAGAYNEQFF
TRBD2,TRBV4-2,TRBJ2-3,.,TGTGCCAGCAGCAAGAGGGAGCGGGACTACACAGATACGCAGTATTTT,CASSKRERDYTDTQYF
.,TRBV11-2,TRBJ1-6,.,TGTGCCAGCAGCTTTGAGGGGGTTTCACCCCTCCACTTT,CASSFEGVSPLHF
TRBD2,TRBV11-3,TRBJ2-3,.,TGTGCCAGCAGCTATTCCGGGACTACTACGACAGATACGCAGTATTTT,CASSYSGTTTTDTQYF
.,TRBV6-5,TRBJ2-5,few,TGTGCCAGCAGTTACCCCGGGCTACCGGAGACCCAGTACTTC,CASSYPGLPETQYF
TRBD1,TRBV7-9,TRBJ1-2,.,TGTGCCAGCAGCCGATCGGACAGGGGATATGGCTACACCTTC,CASSRSDRGYGYTF
.,TRBV7-2,TRBJ2-7,few,TGTGCCAGCAGCTCCGCCTACGAGCAGTACTTC,CASSSAYEQYF
.,TRBV20-1,TRBJ1-1,large,TGCAGTGGATCTGGGCCGCAGTTAAGGAGATGGACTGAAGCTTTCTTT,CSGSGPQLRRWTEAFF
.,TRBV5-1,TRBJ2-5,few,TGCGCCAGCAGGCCGGGACCAGAGGAGACCCAGTACTTC,CASRPGPEETQYF
.,TRBV20-1,TRBJ1-2,.,TGCAGTGCTAGTACTTCACAGGAAATCTATGGCTACACCTTC,CSASTSQEIYGYTF
.,TRBV4-2,TRBJ1-2,.,TGTGCCAGCAGCCCCCACCTTACCGAGGGGGGGGCCATGGACTATGGCTACACCTTC,CASSPHLTEGGAMDYGYTF
.,TRBV7-3,TRBJ1-1,few,TGTGCCAGCAGCTTATTTCCCGGCCAGACCGCTGAAGCTTTCTTT,CASSLFPGQTAEAFF
.,TRBV7-9,TRBJ1-1,.,TGTGCCAGCAGCTTATCGTCCGGCAGGGACACTGAAGCTTTCTTT,CASSLSSGRDTEAFF
.,TRBV7-8,TRBJ1-1,.,TGTGCCAGCAAATTTTCACACCCGAACACTGAAGCTTTCTTT,CASKFSHPNTEAFF
.,TRBV5-1,TRBJ2-7,.,TGCGCCAGCAGCTTTCAGGGAGACGAGCAGTACTTC,CASSFQGDEQYF
TRBD2,TRBV20-1,TRBJ2-7,.,TGCAGTGCTAAGAGCGGGAGGGCCCGGACCGAGCAGTACTTC,CSAKSGRARTEQYF
.,TRBV5-1,TRBJ2-7,few,TGCGCCAGCAGTCTTGTGGGGAGCTCCTACGAGCAGTACTTC,CASSLVGSSYEQYF
.,TRBV11-2,TRBJ2-7,few,TGTGCCAGCAGCATCGGGACATTCAACTACGAGCAGTACTTC,CASSIGTFNYEQYF
TRBD1,TRBV18,TRBJ2-5,.,TGTGCCAGCTCACCTAGAGGACAGGGGACAGAGACCCAGTACTTC,CASSPRGQGTETQYF
TRBD2,TRBV7-2,TRBJ2-5,.,TGTGCCAGCAGCCCCGGGAGGGCCTCCTACAATGAGCAGTACTTC,CASSPGRASYNEQYF
.,TRBV3-1,TRBJ1-1,.,TGTGCCAGCAGATCCAGTCTGAACACTGAAGCTTTCTTT,CASRSSLNTEAFF
.,TRBV4-2,TRBJ2-3,.,TGTGCCAGCAGCCGGGGTCAAAGACGGAGGTCCACAGATACGCAGTATTTT,CASSRGQRRRSTDTQYF
.,TRBV7-3,TRBJ2-7,.,TGTGCCAGCAGCCTTCAGGGCCCCCTCTCCTACGAGCAGTACTTC,CASSLQGPLSYEQYF
.,TRBV5-1,TRBJ1-3,.,TGCGCCAGCAGCGACACATCGAGCTCTGGAAACACCATATATTTT,CASSDTSSSGNTIYF
TRBD2,TRBV20-1,TRBJ2-3,.,TGCAGTGCAGCTAGCGGGAGGGCCGGGGATACGCAGTATTTT,CSAASGRAGDTQYF
.,TRBV5-1,TRBJ1-1,.,TGCGCCAGCAGCGACGGACCGGGGAACACTGAAACTTTCTTT,CASSDGPGNTETFF
.,TRBV7-3,TRBJ1-1,.,TGTGCCAGCAGCTTACTGTTGGAGACTGAAGCTTTCTTT,CASSLLLETEAFF
.,TRBV4-2,TRBJ1-5,once,TGTGCCAGCAGCCAAGATCTAGGCAGGGGAGGAGGTAGCAATCAGCCCCAGCATTTT,CASSQDLGRGGGSNQPQHF
.,TRBV20-1,TRBJ2-3,.,TGCAGTGCTCCCGGGACTGCAGATACGCAGTATTTT,CSAPGTADTQYF
TRBD2,TRBV7-2,TRBJ2-1,.,TGTGCCAGCAGTTTAGATGCTAGCGGGAGCCCCAATGAGCAGTTCTTC,CASSLDASGSPNEQFF
TRBD1,TRBV5-1,TRBJ2-1,large,TGCGCCAGCAGCCTGGGACAGACCTACAATGAGCAGTTCTTC,CASSLGQTYNEQFF
.,TRBV5-5,TRBJ1-1,few,TGTGCCAGCAGCTTGGCCGTGTGGGCAGGGAACACTGAAGCTTTCTTT,CASSLAVWAGNTEAFF
.,TRBV20-1,TRBJ1-1,few,TGCAGTGCTAATCAGGGGAGGGGAGCTGAAGCTTTCTTT,CSANQGRGAEAFF
.,TRBV5-4,TRBJ1-2,.,TGTGCCAGCAGCTTGGACAGCTATGGCTACACCTTC,CASSLDSYGYTF
TRBD2,TRBV4-1,TRBJ2-7,.,TGCGCCAGCAGCCAAGCCCGGGAGGGCCGATACGAGCAGTACTTC,CASSQAREGRYEQYF
.,TRBV20-1,TRBJ1-1,few,TGCAGTGCCTGGAGGGTGAACACTGAAGCTTTCTTT,CSAWRVNTEAFF
.,TRBV5-1,TRBJ1-2,.,TGCGCCAGCAGCTTGGGAGGAATGGACGGTACTTATGGCTACACCTTC,CASSLGGMDGTYGYTF
.,TRBV15,TRBJ2-1,few,TGTGCCACCAGTAACCCGGGGATCTCCTACAATGAGCAGTTCTTC,CATSNPGISYNEQFF
.,TRBV5-1,TRBJ2-3,.,TGCGCCAGCACCTTTGGGTATACGCAGTATTTT,CASTFGYTQYF
TRBD2,TRBV29-1,TRBJ2-1,.,TGCAGCGTGACTAGCGGGGTAGTCAATGAGCAGTTCTTC,CSVTSGVVNEQFF